Reported below is one T cell receptor (beta chain). MiXCR, run by TCRdb on the 5' RACE reads, gives a single entry per CDR3 protein. The sample comprises about 430,000 distinct CDR3 sequences, 20% to 25% of which are singletons, and around 8.1% rests with the top ten. The data originate from a study of T-cell memory formation after mild COVID-19. Input material: PBMCs or a T cell subset sorted from them (not recorded which). The sequence came from an adult woman who had mild COVID-19 (a few samples of this study predate the infection). Cell type and time point are not known.

CDR3 coding DNA: TGCAGCGTTGCCCGGGACAGGGGAGAAAAACTGTTTTTT. This codes for CSVARDRGEKLFF. The V and J genes are TRBV29-1 and TRBJ1-4; 10 bases are a match to TRBD1. V trimming: 4 bases; J trimming: 8 bases; junction bases outside the gene matches: 4. This CDR3 comprises 13 residues. The germline V gene has CDR1 SQVTM and CDR2 ANQGSEA.